These T cell receptor beta chains were read from a single sample in a study of blood T cell repertoires in COVID-19. Profiled with immunoSEQ multiplex PCR; TCRdb holds only in-frame clones, not every one. The table has 55,000 to 75,000 clones, 84% seen once. The sample comprised peripheral blood. These receptors were obtained from a man aged 60 to 69 with COVID-19, enrolled during active disease. Both conserved end residues are part of each CDR3. Expanded clones get a size class; other rows say once, few or many, or leave the size out.

j_call clone_size v_call cdr3_aa
TRBJ1-2 . TRBV13 CASSPTDRLYGYTF
TRBJ2-2 . TRBV27 CASRLRQGSNTGELFF
TRBJ1-2 . TRBV11-1 CASSHTVDYTF
TRBJ2-1 . TRBV5-1 CASSSGLAGQGYNEQFF
TRBJ2-5 . TRBV3-1/TRBV3-2 CATRERGAIKETQYF
TRBJ2-1 . TRBV10-1 CASSESVRGYNEQFF
TRBJ1-5 . TRBV19 CASSMERAMPQHF
TRBJ2-3 . TRBV5-1 CASSLEGDRDTQYF
TRBJ1-4 . TRBV29-1 CSVIGGGEKLFF
TRBJ1-1 . TRBV10-1 CASSESGQGLGAFF
TRBJ1-1 . TRBV6-5 CASSYSQGWTEAFF
TRBJ2-7 . TRBV30 CAWSDSYERYF
TRBJ2-2 . TRBV7-3 CASSTSLTLNTGELFF
TRBJ2-3 . TRBV13 CASSSRHTSTDTQYF
TRBJ1-6 . TRBV7-6 CASSLGDITNSPLHF
TRBJ1-5 . TRBV19 CASSVTIRQPQHF
TRBJ2-6 once TRBV9 CASSPGQLSGANVLTF
TRBJ1-5 . TRBV7-9 CASSGTAYQPQHF
TRBJ2-3 once TRBV11-2 CASSLRGSTDTQYF
TRBJ2-1 . TRBV6-5 CASIRVSGSNEQFF
TRBJ2-2 . TRBV24-1 CATSDLKDRGPGELFF
TRBJ2-7 . TRBV5-1 CASSLAFDEQYF
TRBJ2-1 . TRBV6-1 CASSESGLDNEQFF
TRBJ1-2 . TRBV28 CASRLTSGRSYGYTF
TRBJ2-5 . TRBV18 CASSQTVDYQETQYF